Sequencing of this T cell receptor (beta chain) was carried out in a study of post-analysis software for immune sequencing data. Study summary: Relapsing-remitting, secondary progressive and progressive-relapsing courses of multiple sclerosis were included. Study conclusions and caveats: A significant reduction in normalized Chao1 diversity was observed in multiple sclerosis patients versus controls. F-measure co-clustering was strong for batch-matched samples. A handful of TRBV segments were significantly more frequent in patients than in controls. TRBV5-6, TRBV5-1 and TRBV20-1 were among these segments.

The CDR3 sequence is 16 residues long. The germline V gene encodes CDR1 MDHEN and CDR2 SYDVKM. Unique molecular identifiers tagged the TCR beta cDNA libraries. T cells numbering about 1 to 11 million yielded a few hundred thousand cDNA molecules. TCRdb fed the PCR reads into MiXCR, producing one record per CDR3 protein. The sample includes approximately 770,000 distinct CDR3 sequences, around 42% of them seen just once. Worth noting for this clonotype: Its antigen is undetermined. Its ends do not fully match the called genes, so a read error is possible.

The rearrangement uses TRBV28 and TRBJ1-4, with D unclear. The sample consisted of blood. This TCR derives from a girl aged 10 to 17 with multiple sclerosis. The chain's CDR3 is CASSSYSAATSEKLFF. CDR3 in DNA: TGTGCCAGCAGTTCCTACTCCGCTGCAACTAGTGAAAAACTGTTTTTT. Full variable domain (rest looked up from reference TRBV28 and TRBJ1-4): DVKVTQSSRYLVKRTGEKVFLECVQDMDHENMFWYRQDPGLGLRLIYFSYDVKMKEKGDIPEGYSVSREKKERFSLILESASTNQTSMYLCASSSYSAATSEKLFFGSGTQLSVL.